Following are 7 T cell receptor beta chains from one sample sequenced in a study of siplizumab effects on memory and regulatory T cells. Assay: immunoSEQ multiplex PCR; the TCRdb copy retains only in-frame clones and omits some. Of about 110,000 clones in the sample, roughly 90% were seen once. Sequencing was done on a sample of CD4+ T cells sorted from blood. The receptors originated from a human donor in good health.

The CDR3 is CAITQGFGNQPQHF. The CDR3 coding sequence is TGTGCCATCACACAGGGGTTTGGTAATCAGCCCCAGCATTTT. The V gene is TRBV6-6, the J gene TRBJ1-5; TRBD1 agrees at 7 bases. V lost 10 bases to trimming and J lost 4 bases; unmatched junction nucleotides: 10. The CDR3 extends over 14 amino acids. CDR1 MNHNY and CDR2 SVGAGI come from the germline V gene (reference sequence).

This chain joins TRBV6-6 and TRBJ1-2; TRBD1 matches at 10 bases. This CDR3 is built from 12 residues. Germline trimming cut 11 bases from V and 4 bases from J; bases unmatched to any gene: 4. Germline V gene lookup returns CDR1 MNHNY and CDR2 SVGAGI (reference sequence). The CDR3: CAATGGIYGYTF. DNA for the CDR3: TGTGCCGCGACAGGGGGCATCTATGGCTACACCTTC.

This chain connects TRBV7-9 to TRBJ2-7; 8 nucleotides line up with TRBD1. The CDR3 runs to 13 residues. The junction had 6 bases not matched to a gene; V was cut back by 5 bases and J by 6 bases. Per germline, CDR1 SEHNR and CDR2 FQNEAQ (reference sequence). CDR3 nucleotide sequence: TGTGCCAGCAGCCCGGACAGGGTCTTCGAGCAGTACTTC. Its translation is CASSPDRVFEQYF.

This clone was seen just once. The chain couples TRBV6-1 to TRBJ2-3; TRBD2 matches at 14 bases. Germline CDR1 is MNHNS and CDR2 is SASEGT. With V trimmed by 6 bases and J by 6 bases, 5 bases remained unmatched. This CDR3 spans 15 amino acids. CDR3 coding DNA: TGTGCCAGCAGAGGGACTAGCGGGAGAGGTGATACGCAGTATTTT. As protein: CASRGTSGRGDTQYF.

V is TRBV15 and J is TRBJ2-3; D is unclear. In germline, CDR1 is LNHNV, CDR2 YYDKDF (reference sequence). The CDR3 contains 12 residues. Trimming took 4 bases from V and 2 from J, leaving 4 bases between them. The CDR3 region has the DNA TGTGCCACCAGCAAGTACACAGATACGCAGTATTTT. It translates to CATSKYTDTQYF.

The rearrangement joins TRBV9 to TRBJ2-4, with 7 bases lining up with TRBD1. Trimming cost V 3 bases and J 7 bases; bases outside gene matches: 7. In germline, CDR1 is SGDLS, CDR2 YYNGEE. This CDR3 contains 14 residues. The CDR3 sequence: CASSAGTATNIQYF. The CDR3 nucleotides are TGTGCCAGCAGCGCCGGGACAGCGACCAACATTCAGTACTTC.

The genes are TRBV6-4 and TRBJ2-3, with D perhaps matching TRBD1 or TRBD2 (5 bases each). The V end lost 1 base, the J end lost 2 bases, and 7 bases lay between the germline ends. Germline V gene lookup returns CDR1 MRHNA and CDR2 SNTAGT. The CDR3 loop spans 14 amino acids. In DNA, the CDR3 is TGTGCCAGCAGTGACTGGGGGTCCACAGATACGCAGTATTTT. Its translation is CASSDWGSTDTQYF.